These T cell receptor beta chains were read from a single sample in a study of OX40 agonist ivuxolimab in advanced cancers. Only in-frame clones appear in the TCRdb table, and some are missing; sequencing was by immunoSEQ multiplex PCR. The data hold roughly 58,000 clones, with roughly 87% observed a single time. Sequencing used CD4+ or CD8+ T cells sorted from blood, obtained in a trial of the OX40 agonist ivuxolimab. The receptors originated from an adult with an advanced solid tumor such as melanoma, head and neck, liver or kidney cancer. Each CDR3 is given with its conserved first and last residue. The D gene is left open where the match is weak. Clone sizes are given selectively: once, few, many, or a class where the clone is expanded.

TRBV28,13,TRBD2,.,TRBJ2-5,CASRGTTQETQYF,TGTGCCAGCAGAGGGACTACCCAAGAGACCCAGTACTTC
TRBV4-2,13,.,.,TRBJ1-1,CASSPSGGVEAFF,TGTGCCAGCAGCCCCAGCGGCGGGGTGGAAGCTTTCTTT
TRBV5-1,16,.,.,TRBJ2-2,CASSPPGTRGTGELFF,TGCGCCAGCAGCCCACCGGGAACCCGTGGCACCGGGGAGCTGTTTTTT
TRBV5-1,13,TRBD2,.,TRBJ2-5,CASSSPGGETQYF,TGCGCCAGCAGCTCCCCGGGAGGGGAGACCCAGTACTTC
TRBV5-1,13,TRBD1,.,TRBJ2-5,CASSPGTEETQYF,TGCGCCAGCAGCCCCGGGACAGAAGAGACCCAGTACTTC
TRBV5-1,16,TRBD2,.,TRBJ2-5,CASSLGLAGKQETQYF,TGCGCCAGCAGCTTGGGACTAGCGGGGAAACAAGAGACCCAGTACTTC
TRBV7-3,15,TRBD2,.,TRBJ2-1,CASSLGGREGNEQFF,TGTGCCAGCAGCCTCGGCGGGCGGGAGGGGAATGAGCAGTTCTTC
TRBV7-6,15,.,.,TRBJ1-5,CASSSWGAGVQPQHF,TGTGCCAGCAGCTCCTGGGGGGCAGGGGTTCAGCCCCAGCATTTT
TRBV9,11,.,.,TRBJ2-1,CASSVNNEQFF,TGTGCCAGCAGCGTAAATAATGAGCAGTTCTTC
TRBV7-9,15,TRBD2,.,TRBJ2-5,CASSSSGRSQETQYF,TGTGCCAGCAGCTCTAGCGGGAGGTCCCAAGAGACCCAGTACTTC
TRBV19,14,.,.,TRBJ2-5,CASTYGSGQETQYF,TGTGCCAGTACCTATGGAAGCGGCCAAGAGACCCAGTACTTC
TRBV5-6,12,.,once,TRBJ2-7,CASSLTVHEQYF,TGTGCCAGCAGCTTGACCGTCCACGAGCAGTACTTC
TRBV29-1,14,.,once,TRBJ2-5,CSVRKRGRERTQYF,TGCAGCGTGAGGAAGAGGGGGCGGGAAAGGACCCAGTACTTC
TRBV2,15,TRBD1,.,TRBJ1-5,CASTPDRKSNQPQHF,TGTGCCAGCACTCCGGACAGGAAAAGCAATCAGCCCCAGCATTTT
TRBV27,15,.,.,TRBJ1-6,CASSLRWGNNSPLHF,TGTGCCAGCAGTTTAAGATGGGGTAATAATTCACCCCTCCACTTT
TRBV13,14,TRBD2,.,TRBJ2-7,CASNPTSGTGEQYF,TGTGCCAGCAACCCGACTAGCGGGACTGGGGAGCAGTACTTC
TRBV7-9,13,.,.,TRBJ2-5,CASSRPTPETQYF,TGTGCCAGCAGCCGCCCGACTCCAGAGACCCAGTACTTC
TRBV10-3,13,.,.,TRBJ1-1,CAISESVWTEAFF,TGTGCCATCAGTGAGTCGGTGTGGACTGAAGCTTTCTTT
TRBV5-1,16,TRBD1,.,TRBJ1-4,CASSATGGLANEKLFF,TGCGCCAGCAGCGCGACAGGGGGCTTGGCTAATGAAAAACTGTTTTTT
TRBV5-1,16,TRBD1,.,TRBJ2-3,CASSSSGTGGTDTQYF,TGCGCCAGCAGCTCCTCCGGGACAGGGGGGACAGATACGCAGTATTTT
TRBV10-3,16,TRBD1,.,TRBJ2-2,CAISEANRGDTGELFF,TGTGCCATCAGTGAGGCAAACAGGGGTGACACCGGGGAGCTGTTTTTT
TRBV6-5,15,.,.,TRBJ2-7,CASSYGGAKGYEQYF,TGTGCCAGCAGTTACGGGGGCGCGAAAGGCTACGAGCAGTACTTC
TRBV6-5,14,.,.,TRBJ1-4,CASSSTDDNEKLFF,TGTGCCAGCAGTTCGACAGACGACAATGAAAAACTGTTTTTT
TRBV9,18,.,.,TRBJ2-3,CASSSPLDRGVIADTQYF,TGTGCCAGCAGCTCCCCCCTTGATCGCGGGGTTATCGCAGATACGCAGTATTTT
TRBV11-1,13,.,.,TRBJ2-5,CASSQTSETTQYF,TGTGCCAGCAGCCAGACATCAGAGACGACCCAGTACTTC
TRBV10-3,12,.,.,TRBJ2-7,CAIRDSSYEQYF,TGTGCCATCAGGGACAGCTCCTACGAGCAGTACTTC
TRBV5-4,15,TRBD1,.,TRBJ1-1,CASSLARQGGTEAFF,TGTGCCAGCAGCTTGGCGAGACAGGGGGGGACTGAAGCTTTCTTT